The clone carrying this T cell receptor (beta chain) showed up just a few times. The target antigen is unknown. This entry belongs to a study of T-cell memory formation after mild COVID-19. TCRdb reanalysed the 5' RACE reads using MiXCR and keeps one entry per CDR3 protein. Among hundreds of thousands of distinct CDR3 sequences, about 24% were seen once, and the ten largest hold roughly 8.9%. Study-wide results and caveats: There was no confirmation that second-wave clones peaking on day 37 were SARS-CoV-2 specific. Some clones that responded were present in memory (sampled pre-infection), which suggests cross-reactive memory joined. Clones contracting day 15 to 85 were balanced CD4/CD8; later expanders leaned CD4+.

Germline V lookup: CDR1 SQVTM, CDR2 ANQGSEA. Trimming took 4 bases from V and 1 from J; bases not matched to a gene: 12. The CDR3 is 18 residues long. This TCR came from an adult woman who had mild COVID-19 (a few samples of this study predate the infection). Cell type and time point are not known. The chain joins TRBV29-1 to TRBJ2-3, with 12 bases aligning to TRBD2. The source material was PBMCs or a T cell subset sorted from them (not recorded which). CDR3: CSVAASGRARWGTDTQYF. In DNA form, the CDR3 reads TGCAGCGTTGCGGCTAGCGGGAGGGCCCGGTGGGGCACAGATACGCAGTATTTT.